This TCR beta chain came from a study of T-cell reconstitution after alpha-beta-depleted transplantation in children. The CDR3 totals 14 residues. CDR1 is MNHNS and CDR2 is SASEGT in the germline V gene. The V gene end was trimmed by 6 bases and the J gene end by 6 bases; junction bases not matched to a gene: 9. During its preparation, the TCRbeta library received unique molecular identifiers. MiXCR, applied by TCRdb to the PCR reads, yields one record per CDR3 protein. The data hold hundreds of thousands of distinct CDR3 sequences, with about 15% observed a single time. This clonotype has only a few counts.

This clonotype was sampled from a human donor who donated a stem cell graft to a child with acute myeloid leukemia. This chain connects TRBV6-1 to TRBJ2-3, with TRBD1 identical over 7 bases. Sequencing used PBMCs from the stem cell graft donor, obtained from the stem cell graft. CDR3: CASRPRQGGDTQYF. The DNA of the CDR3 is TGTGCCAGCAGGCCTCGACAGGGTGGGGATACGCAGTATTTT.